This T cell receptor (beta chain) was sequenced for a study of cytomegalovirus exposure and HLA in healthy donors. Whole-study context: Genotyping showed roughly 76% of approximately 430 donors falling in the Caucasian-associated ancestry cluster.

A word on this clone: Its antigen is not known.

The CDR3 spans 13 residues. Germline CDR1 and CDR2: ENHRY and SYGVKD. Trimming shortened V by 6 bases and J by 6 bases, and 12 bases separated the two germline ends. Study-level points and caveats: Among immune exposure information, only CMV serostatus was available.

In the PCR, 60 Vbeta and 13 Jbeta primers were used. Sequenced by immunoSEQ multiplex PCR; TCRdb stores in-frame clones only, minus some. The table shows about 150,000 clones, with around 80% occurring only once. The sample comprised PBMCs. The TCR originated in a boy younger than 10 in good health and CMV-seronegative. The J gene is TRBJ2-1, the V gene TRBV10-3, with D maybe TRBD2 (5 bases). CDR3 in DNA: TGTGCCATCAGACGGGATGGAGGCAATGAGCAGTTCTTC. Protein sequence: CAIRRDGGNEQFF.